A single sample gave rise to the 17 T cell receptor beta chains below, sequenced in a study of cytomegalovirus exposure and HLA in healthy donors. Both 60 Vbeta primers and 13 Jbeta primers went into the PCR. The repertoire was sequenced with immunoSEQ multiplex PCR; TCRdb's copy has only in-frame clones and lacks some. Among about 200,000 clones listed, approximately 85% were seen once. The sample consisted of PBMCs. Every receptor here comes from a woman between 40 and 50 years old in good health and CMV-seronegative.

This rearrangement joins TRBV19 to TRBJ1-4; possibly TRBD1 for D (6 bases). The V gene lost 3 bases and the J gene lost 12 bases, with 17 bases spanning the gap. Germline CDR1 is LNHDA and CDR2 is SQIVND (reference sequence). This CDR3 is built from 14 residues. This CDR3 is CASSIGNTGSQLFF. In DNA form, the CDR3 reads TGTGCCAGTAGTATTGGAAACACAGGGAGCCAACTGTTTTTT.

The chain uses TRBV4-1 and TRBJ2-1; TRBD2 is a possible D gene (6 bases). Germline CDR1 MGHRA, CDR2 YSYEKL. This CDR3 is built from 14 residues. V was clipped by 10 bases and J by 10 bases, with 23 bases between them. CDR3 sequence (DNA): TGCGCCACCCGTTTCGGGGGAGGATCCCACGAGCAGTTCTTC. Its protein product is CATRFGGGSHEQFF.

V and J are TRBV28 and TRBJ2-2, with 10 positions matching TRBD2. This CDR3 spans 17 amino acids. V trimming: 5 bases; J trimming: 1 base; junction bases outside the gene matches: 7. CDR1 MDHEN and CDR2 SYDVKM come from the germline V gene. As DNA, the CDR3 is TGTGCCAGCAGTCAACACTCTAGCGGGAGGAACACCGGGGAGCTGTTTTTT. Its protein product is CASSQHSSGRNTGELFF.

Points on this clone: At one end, the junction sequence differs from germline, possibly due to a read error. The gene calls are TRBV7-2 and TRBJ2-1; the match to TRBD2 covers 7 bases. Per germline, CDR1 SGHTA and CDR2 FQGNSA. The CDR3 runs to 15 residues. CDR3 region: CASSFTSVSSNEQFF. As DNA, the CDR3 is TGTGCCAGCAGCTTTACTAGCGTGTCCTCCAATGAGCAGTTCTTC.

The rearrangement joins TRBV27 to TRBJ2-7; D unresolved. V dropped 10 bases and J dropped 0 bases, with 16 bases sitting between them. CDR3 length: 14 amino acids. CDR1 and CDR2 (germline): MNHEY, SMNVEV (reference sequence). DNA of the CDR3: TGTGCCACAGGCCCCGGATCCAGCTCCTACGAGCAGTACTTC. Translated: CATGPGSSSYEQYF.

The V call is TRBV19, the J call TRBJ2-1; 13 positions agree with TRBD2. This CDR3 contains 17 residues. V lost 6 bases, J lost 9 bases, and 14 bases stayed unmatched. The germline V gene encodes CDR1 LNHDA and CDR2 SQIVND (reference sequence). The CDR3 protein is CASSSGLAGSNRGEQFF. CDR3 DNA sequence: TGTGCCAGTAGCTCGGGACTAGCGGGATCTAATCGCGGTGAGCAGTTCTTC.

The chain uses TRBV7-2 and TRBJ1-1; TRBD1 matches at 7 bases. J lost 0 bases, V lost 5 bases, and 12 bases had no gene match. The CDR3 has 17 amino acids. Germline-derived CDR1 and CDR2 are SGHTA and FQGNSA. The CDR3 DNA sequence: TGTGCCAGCAGCGTTACAGGGGCCGGTATAGTGAACACTGAAGCTTTCTTT. This gives the protein CASSVTGAGIVNTEAFF.

V and J are TRBV7-2 and TRBJ2-3; TRBD2 matches 11 bases. The V and J ends lost 5 bases and 3 bases, in that order; junction bases with no gene match: 4. The germline V gene has CDR1 SGHTA and CDR2 FQGNSA. This CDR3 is built from 15 residues. CDR3 DNA sequence: TGTGCCAGCAGCCAGACTAGCGGGGTAACAGATACGCAGTATTTT. Translating it yields CASSQTSGVTDTQYF. The complete variable domain, with remaining parts taken from reference TRBV7-2 and TRBJ2-3, reads GAGVSQSPSNKVTEKGKDVELRCDPISGHTALYWYRQSLGQGLEFLIYFQGNSAPDKSGLPSDRFSAERTGGSVSTLTIQRTQQEDSAVYLCASSQTSGVTDTQYFGPGTRLTVL.

The rearrangement uses TRBV7-3 and TRBJ2-5; the match to TRBD1 covers 8 bases. There are 16 residues in the CDR3. CDR1 and CDR2 (germline): SGHTA, FQGTGA. V gave up 4 bases and J gave up 1 base; unmatched junction bases: 8. The CDR3 nucleotides are TGTGCCAGCAGCTCAGGGGACAGGACCTTCCAAGAGACCCAGTACTTC. Residues: CASSSGDRTFQETQYF.

J is TRBJ2-3 and V is TRBV6-1; D may be TRBD1 (6 bases). CDR3 length: 15 residues. Germline V lookup: CDR1 MNHNS, CDR2 SASEGT. V was clipped by 6 bases and J by 0 bases, with 13 bases between them. CDR3 residues: CASSLDSTSTDTQYF. CDR3 coding DNA: TGTGCCAGCAGCCTGGACAGTACGAGCACAGATACGCAGTATTTT.

This rearrangement joins TRBV19 to TRBJ2-7; D is unclear. The CDR3 consists of 11 residues. V shed 3 bases and J shed 7 bases, with 7 bases lying between them. Per the germline V gene, CDR1 is LNHDA and CDR2 is SQIVND (reference sequence). The CDR3 spells CASSIREEQYF. CDR3 nucleotide sequence: TGTGCCAGTAGTATTAGAGAAGAGCAGTACTTC.

This chain links TRBV28 with TRBJ2-7; maybe TRBD2 (5 bases). Trimming left V 5 bases short and J 0 bases short, with 14 bases between. The CDR3 contains 15 residues. Germline assignment: CDR1 MDHEN and CDR2 SYDVKM. The CDR3 region has the DNA TGTGCCAGCAGTCCGCGGGCGCCGAGCTCCTACGAGCAGTACTTC. Protein sequence: CASSPRAPSSYEQYF.

This clone has a handful of counts. V and J are TRBV5-6 and TRBJ2-1, with 7 bases identical to TRBD2. Germline loops: CDR1 SGHDT, CDR2 YYEEEE. The CDR3 is made up of 17 amino acids. V dropped 1 base and J dropped 4; count of bases not matched to a gene: 11. CDR3 DNA sequence: TGTGCCAGCAGCTTGTCTAGGATGGGACTATCTTACAATGAGCAGTTCTTC. Amino acid sequence: CASSLSRMGLSYNEQFF.

This sequence joins TRBV7-3 and TRBJ2-5; 8 bases agree with TRBD2. Germline V gene data show CDR1 as SGHTA and CDR2 as FQGTGA. This CDR3 region has 16 residues. With V trimmed by 5 bases and J by 5 bases, 13 bases remained unmatched. The CDR3 coding sequence is TGTGCCAGCAGCCCCGAAGGGGGACTAGTAGGCGAGACCCAGTACTTC. This gives the protein CASSPEGGLVGETQYF.

The gene calls are TRBV9 and TRBJ2-1; the match to TRBD2 covers 8 bases. V dropped 2 bases and J dropped 2; count of bases not matched to a gene: 3. This CDR3 has 15 residues. Germline-derived CDR1 and CDR2 are SGDLS and YYNGEE. The chain's CDR3 is CASSVLAGPYNEQFF. DNA of the CDR3: TGTGCCAGCAGCGTCCTAGCGGGCCCCTACAATGAGCAGTTCTTC.

The rearrangement joins TRBV7-8 to TRBJ2-7; weak D call: TRBD1 (5 bases). In germline, CDR1 is SGHVS, CDR2 FQNEAQ. V lost 6 bases to trimming and J lost 4 bases, with 10 bases between them. The CDR3 extends over 12 amino acids. Here the CDR3 reads CASRESGYEQYF. For the CDR3, the DNA is TGTGCCAGCAGGGAGTCAGGGTACGAGCAGTACTTC.

This clone has a handful of counts. The chain combines TRBV6-1 with TRBJ1-2, with no clear D. The CDR3 contains 14 residues. The germline V and J ends were trimmed by 4 bases and 2 bases, with 11 bases remaining between them. CDR1 MNHNS and CDR2 SASEGT come from the germline V gene. In nucleotides, the CDR3 is TGTGCCAGCAGTGTTGGGCGGGGAAACTATGGCTACACCTTC. It is translated as CASSVGRGNYGYTF.